The clone carrying this T cell receptor beta chain was seen more than once but under ten times. Its antigen is still unknown. The sample belongs to a study of CD8 T cells in ankylosing spondylitis. Findings of the study overall: Within ankylosing spondylitis blood, a TCR beta motif made up of roughly eight highly homologous variants appeared to be characteristic.

Germline V CDR1 and CDR2: MNHNS, SASEGT. CDR3 length: 15 residues. V was cut by 7 bases and J by 10 bases, with 20 bases left in between. MiXCR was run by TCRdb on the 5' RACE reads, yielding one entry per CDR3 protein. This sample carries a few hundred thousand distinct CDR3 sequences, around 24% of them seen once, and the ten largest clones take approximately 16%. Sequenced sample: blood, either unsorted or a sorted T cell fraction (not recorded which). The source is a male donor with ankylosing spondylitis. The gene calls are TRBV6-1 and TRBJ1-6, with D possibly matching TRBD1 (5 bases). The CDR3 bases are TGTGCCAGCACCCAAACCCCACAGGCGGGATCACCCCTCCACTTT. Translated, it gives CASTQTPQAGSPLHF.